The T cell receptor (beta chain) under discussion was sequenced for a study of blood T cell repertoires in COVID-19. Across the whole study: Collection of acute and convalescent COVID-19 samples took place in the United States, Italy and Spain. Nucleic acid was either cDNA or gDNA, and it came from T cells, B-cell-depleted T cells, or PBMCs.

Original processing methods: Scientists estimated how many nucleated cells there were by amplifying reference gene primers. Some clones are missing from TCRdb's copy, which holds only in-frame ones; the method was immunoSEQ multiplex PCR. The V and J calls and clone size were taken over from that table, and D and trimming were inferred from the DNA. The data hold more than 140,000 clones, with more than 70% observed a single time. The CDR3 sequence is 14 residues long. The germline V and J ends were trimmed by 0 bases and 10 bases, with 13 bases remaining between them. The germline CDR1 and CDR2 sequences are GTSNPN and SVGIG (reference sequence).

The receptor comes from a woman aged 55-69 years with acute or convalescent COVID-19. V and J are TRBV30 and TRBJ1-6; tentatively, D is TRBD1 (6 bases). Sample: peripheral blood. The CDR3 DNA follows: TGTGCCTGGAGTGTACAAAGGGGGGGATCACCCCTCCACTTT. Translating it yields CAWSVQRGGSPLHF.